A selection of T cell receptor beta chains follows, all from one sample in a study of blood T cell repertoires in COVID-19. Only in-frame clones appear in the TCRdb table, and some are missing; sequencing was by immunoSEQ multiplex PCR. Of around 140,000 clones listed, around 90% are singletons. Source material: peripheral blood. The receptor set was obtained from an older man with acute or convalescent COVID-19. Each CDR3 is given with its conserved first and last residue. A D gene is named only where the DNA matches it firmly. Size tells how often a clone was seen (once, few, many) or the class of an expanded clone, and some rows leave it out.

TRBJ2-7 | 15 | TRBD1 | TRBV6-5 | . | CASTSPGQGIYEQYF | TGTGCCAGCACTTCCCCGGGACAGGGAATCTACGAGCAGTACTTC
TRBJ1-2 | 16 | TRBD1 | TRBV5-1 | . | CASSFGTGGRNYGYTF | TGCGCCAGCAGCTTCGGGACAGGAGGTAGGAACTATGGCTACACCTTC
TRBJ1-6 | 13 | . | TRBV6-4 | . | CASSDLQGSPLHF | TGTGCCAGCAGTGACCTACAGGGATCACCCCTCCACTTT
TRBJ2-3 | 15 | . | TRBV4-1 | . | CASSPRGGSTDTQYF | TGCGCCAGCAGCCCACGTGGCGGGTCCACAGATACGCAGTATTTT
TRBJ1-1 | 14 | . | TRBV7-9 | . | CASSLTAANTEAFF | TGTGCCAGCAGTTTAACGGCGGCGAACACTGAAGCTTTCTTT
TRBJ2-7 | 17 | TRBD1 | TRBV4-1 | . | CASSRPDSGTGGYEQYF | TGCGCCAGCAGCCGTCCGGACTCCGGGACAGGGGGCTACGAGCAGTACTTC
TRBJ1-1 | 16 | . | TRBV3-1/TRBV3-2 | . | CASSQAGVGRNTEAFF | TGTGCCAGCAGCCAAGCAGGGGTGGGTCGGAACACTGAAGCTTTCTTT
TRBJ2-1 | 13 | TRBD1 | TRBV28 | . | CASRSTGTVGPFF | TGTGCCAGCAGATCAACAGGGACAGTGGGCCCGTTCTTC
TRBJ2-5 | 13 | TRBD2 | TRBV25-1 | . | CATLAGVGETQYF | TGTGCCACCCTAGCGGGAGTTGGAGAGACCCAGTACTTC
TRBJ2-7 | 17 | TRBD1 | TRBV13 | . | CASSLAAAGGQFYEQYF | TGTGCCAGCAGCTTAGCCGCGGCAGGGGGTCAGTTCTACGAGCAGTACTTC
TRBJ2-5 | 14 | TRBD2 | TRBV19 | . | CASSEIAGEETQYF | TGTGCCAGTAGTGAGATAGCGGGGGAAGAGACCCAGTACTTC
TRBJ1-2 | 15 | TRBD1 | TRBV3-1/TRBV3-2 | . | CASSPSDRAIYGYTF | TGTGCCAGCAGCCCTTCCGACAGGGCGATCTATGGCTACACCTTC
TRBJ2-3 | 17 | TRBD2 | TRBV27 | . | CASSLSPGLAGGDTQYF | TGTGCCAGCAGTTTGTCCCCGGGACTAGCGGGAGGGGATACGCAGTATTTT
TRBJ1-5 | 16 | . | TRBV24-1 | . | CATPSNSRRGNQPQHF | TGTGCCACCCCCTCCAATAGCCGGCGGGGCAATCAGCCCCAGCATTTT
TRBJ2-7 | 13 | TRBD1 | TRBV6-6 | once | CASRGAGGYEQYF | TGTGCCAGCAGGGGGGCAGGGGGATACGAGCAGTACTTC
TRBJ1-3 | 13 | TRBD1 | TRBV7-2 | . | CASSTGGENTIYF | TGTGCCAGCAGCACAGGGGGCGAAAACACCATATATTTT
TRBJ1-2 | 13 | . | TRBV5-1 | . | CASSLLYSDGYTF | TGCGCCAGCAGCTTGTTGTATTCGGATGGCTACACCTTC
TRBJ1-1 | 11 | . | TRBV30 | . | CAWSVMREAFF | TGTGCCTGGAGTGTAATGCGGGAAGCTTTCTTT
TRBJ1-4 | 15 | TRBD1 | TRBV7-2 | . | CASSSYRGVNEKLFF | TGTGCCAGCAGCTCATACAGGGGGGTAAATGAAAAACTGTTTTTT
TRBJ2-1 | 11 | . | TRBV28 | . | CASSLVYEQFF | TGTGCCAGCAGTTTAGTCTATGAGCAGTTCTTC